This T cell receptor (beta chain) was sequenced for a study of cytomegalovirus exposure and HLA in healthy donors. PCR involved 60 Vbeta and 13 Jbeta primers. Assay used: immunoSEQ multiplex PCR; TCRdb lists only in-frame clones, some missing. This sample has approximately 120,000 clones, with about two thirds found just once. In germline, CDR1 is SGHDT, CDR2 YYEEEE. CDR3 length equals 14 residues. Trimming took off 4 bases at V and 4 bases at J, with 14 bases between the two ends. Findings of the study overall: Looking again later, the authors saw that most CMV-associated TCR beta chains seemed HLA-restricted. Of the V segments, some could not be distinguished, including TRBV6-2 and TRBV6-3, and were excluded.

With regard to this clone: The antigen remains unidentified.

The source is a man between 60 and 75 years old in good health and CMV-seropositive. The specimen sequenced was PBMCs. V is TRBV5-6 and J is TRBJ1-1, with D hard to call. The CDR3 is CASSVDPGSTEAFF. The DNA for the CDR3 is TGTGCCAGCAGCGTCGATCCGGGGAGCACTGAAGCTTTCTTT.